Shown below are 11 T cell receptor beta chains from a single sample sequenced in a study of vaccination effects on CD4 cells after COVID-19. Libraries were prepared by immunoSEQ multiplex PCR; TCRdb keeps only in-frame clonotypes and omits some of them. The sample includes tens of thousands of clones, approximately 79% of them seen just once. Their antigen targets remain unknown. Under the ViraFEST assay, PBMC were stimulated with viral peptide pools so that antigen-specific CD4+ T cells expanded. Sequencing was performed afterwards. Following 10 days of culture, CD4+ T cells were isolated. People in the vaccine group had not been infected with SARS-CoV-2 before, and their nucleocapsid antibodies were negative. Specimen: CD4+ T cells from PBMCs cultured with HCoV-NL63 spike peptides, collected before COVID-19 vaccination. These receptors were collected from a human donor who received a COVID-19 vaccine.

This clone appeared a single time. The CDR3 sequence is CAWGDIRNQPQHF. The CDR3 DNA follows: TGTGCCTGGGGGGACATTCGCAATCAGCCCCAGCATTTT. The chain joins TRBV30 to TRBJ1-5, with D maybe TRBD1 (6 bases). The CDR3 loop spans 13 amino acids. Trimming shortened V by 5 bases and J by 2 bases, and 10 bases separated the two germline ends. Germline V CDR1 and CDR2: GTSNPN, SVGIG (reference sequence).

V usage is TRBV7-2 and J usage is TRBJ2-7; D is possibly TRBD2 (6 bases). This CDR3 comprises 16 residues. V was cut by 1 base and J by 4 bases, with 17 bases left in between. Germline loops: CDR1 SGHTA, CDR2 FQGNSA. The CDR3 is CASSLGSGVTPYEQYF. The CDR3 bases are TGTGCCAGCAGCTTAGGTAGCGGAGTCACCCCTTACGAGCAGTACTTC.

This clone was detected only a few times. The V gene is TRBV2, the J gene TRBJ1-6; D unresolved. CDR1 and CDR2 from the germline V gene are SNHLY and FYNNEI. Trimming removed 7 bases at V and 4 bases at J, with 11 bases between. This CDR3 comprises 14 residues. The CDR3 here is CASIADIYNSPLHF. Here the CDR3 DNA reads TGTGCCAGCATAGCAGACATTTATAATTCACCCCTCCACTTT.

In DNA, the CDR3 is TGTGCCAGCTCGTCTGGGACAGGTGTATCAGATACGCAGTATTTT. Amino acid sequence: CASSSGTGVSDTQYF. The chain is built from TRBV18 and TRBJ2-3, with 8 bases fitting TRBD1. The CDR3 has 15 amino acids. The trim removed 6 bases at V and 4 bases at J, leaving 9 bases unmatched. Per germline, CDR1 KGHSH and CDR2 LQKENI.

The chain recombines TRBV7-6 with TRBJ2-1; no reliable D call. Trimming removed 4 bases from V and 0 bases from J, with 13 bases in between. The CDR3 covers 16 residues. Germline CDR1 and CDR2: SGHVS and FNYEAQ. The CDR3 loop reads CASSSWTDGSYNEQFF. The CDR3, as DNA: TGTGCCAGCAGCTCCTGGACCGATGGCTCCTACAATGAGCAGTTCTTC.

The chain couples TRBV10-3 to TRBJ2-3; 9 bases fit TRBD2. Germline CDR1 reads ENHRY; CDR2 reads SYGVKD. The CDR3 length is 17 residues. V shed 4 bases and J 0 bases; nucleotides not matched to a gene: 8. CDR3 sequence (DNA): TGTGCCATCAGTGTTAGCGGGGGCTCCACTAGCACAGATACGCAGTATTTT. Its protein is CAISVSGGSTSTDTQYF.

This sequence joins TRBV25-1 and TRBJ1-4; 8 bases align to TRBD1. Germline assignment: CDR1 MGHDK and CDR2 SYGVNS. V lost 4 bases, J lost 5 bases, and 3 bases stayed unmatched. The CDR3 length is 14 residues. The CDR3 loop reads CASSVGQANEKLFF. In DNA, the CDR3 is TGTGCCAGCAGTGTGGGACAGGCCAATGAAAAACTGTTTTTT.

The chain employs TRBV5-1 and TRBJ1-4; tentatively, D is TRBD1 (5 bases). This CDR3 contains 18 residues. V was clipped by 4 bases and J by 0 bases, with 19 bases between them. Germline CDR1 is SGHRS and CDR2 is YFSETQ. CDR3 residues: CASSLSGRDLSTNEKLFF. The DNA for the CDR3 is TGCGCCAGCAGCCTCTCGGGGCGAGACCTTTCAACTAATGAAAAACTGTTTTTT. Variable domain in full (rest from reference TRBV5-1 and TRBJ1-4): KAGVTQTPRYLIKTRGQQVTLSCSPISGHRSVSWYQQTPGQGLQFLFEYFSETQRNKGNFPGRFSGRQFSNSRSEMNVSTLELGDSALYLCASSLSGRDLSTNEKLFFGSGTQLSVL.

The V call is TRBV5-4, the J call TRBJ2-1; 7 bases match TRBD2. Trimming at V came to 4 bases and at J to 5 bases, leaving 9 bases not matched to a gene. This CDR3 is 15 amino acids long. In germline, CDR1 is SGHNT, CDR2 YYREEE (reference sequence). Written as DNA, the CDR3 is TGTGCCAGCAGCCTTGGCCTAGCGGCCAACAATGAGCAGTTCTTC. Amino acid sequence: CASSLGLAANNEQFF.

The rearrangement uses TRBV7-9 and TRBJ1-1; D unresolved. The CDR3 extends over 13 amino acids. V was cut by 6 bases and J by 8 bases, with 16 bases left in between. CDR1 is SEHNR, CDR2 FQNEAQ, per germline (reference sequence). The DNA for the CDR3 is TGTGCCAGCAGTAACCCGGGCGCCAGGGAAGCTTTCTTT. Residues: CASSNPGAREAFF.

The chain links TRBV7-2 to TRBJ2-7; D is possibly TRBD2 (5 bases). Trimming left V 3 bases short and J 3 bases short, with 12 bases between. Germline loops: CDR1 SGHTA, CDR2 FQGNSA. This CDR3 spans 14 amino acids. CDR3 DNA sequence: TGTGCCAGCAGCTTCCGAGGCCGGGGCTACGAGCAGTACTTC. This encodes CASSFRGRGYEQYF.